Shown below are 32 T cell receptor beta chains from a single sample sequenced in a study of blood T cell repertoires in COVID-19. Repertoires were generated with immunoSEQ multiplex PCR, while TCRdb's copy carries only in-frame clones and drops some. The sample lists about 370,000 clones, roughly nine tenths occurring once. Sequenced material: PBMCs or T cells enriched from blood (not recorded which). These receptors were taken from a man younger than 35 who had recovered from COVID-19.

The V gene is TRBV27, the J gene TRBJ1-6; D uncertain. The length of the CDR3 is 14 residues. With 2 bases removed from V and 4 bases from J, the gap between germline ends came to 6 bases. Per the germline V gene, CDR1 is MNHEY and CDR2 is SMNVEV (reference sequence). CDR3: CASSLNRYNSPLHF. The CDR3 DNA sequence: TGTGCCAGCAGTTTAAACAGATATAATTCACCCCTCCACTTT.

This CDR3 is CATEPQTGLGAEAFF. Here the CDR3 DNA reads TGTGCCACCGAACCTCAGACAGGCCTGGGGGCTGAAGCTTTCTTT. The chain uses TRBV19 and TRBJ1-1, with D perhaps matching TRBD1 (6 bases). Germline V gene data show CDR1 as LNHDA and CDR2 as SQIVND (reference sequence). Trimming shortened V by 10 bases and J by 6 bases, and 24 bases separated the two germline ends. The CDR3 is 15 amino acids.

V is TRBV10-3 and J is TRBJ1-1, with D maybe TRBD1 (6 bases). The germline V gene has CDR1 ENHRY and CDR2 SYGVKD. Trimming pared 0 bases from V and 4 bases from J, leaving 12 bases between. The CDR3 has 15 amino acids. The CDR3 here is CAISESWGLGTEAFF. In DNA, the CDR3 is TGTGCCATCAGTGAGTCGTGGGGGCTCGGCACTGAAGCTTTCTTT.

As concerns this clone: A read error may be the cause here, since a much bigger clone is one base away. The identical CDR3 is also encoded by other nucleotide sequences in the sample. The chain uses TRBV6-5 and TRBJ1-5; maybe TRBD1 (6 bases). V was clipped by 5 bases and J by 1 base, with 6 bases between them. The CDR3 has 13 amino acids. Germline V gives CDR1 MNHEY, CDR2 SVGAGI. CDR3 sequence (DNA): TGTGCCAGCAGTACAGGGAGCAATCAGCCCCAGCATTTT. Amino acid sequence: CASSTGSNQPQHF.

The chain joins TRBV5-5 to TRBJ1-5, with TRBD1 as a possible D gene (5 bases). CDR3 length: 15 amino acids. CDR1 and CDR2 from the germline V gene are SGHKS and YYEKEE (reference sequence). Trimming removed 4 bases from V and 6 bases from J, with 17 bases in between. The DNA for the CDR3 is TGTGCCAGCAGCCCACTCGGAGGGGCCGGTCAGCCCCAGCATTTT. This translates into CASSPLGGAGQPQHF.

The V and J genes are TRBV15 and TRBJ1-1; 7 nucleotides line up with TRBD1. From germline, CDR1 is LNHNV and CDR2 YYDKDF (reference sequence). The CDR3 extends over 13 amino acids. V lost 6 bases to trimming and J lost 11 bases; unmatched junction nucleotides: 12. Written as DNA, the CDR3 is TGTGCCACCAGTGTGGACAGGTGGAGGGGGGCTTTCTTT. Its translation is CATSVDRWRGAFF.

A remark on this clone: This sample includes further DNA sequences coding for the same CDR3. The CDR3 region is CASSQGGSNQPQHF. The CDR3 region has the DNA TGTGCCAGCAGTCAGGGGGGAAGCAATCAGCCCCAGCATTTT. The rearrangement uses TRBV28 and TRBJ1-5, with 7 positions matching TRBD1. V lost 5 bases and J lost 1; bases outside the gene matches: 2. The CDR3 is 14 amino acids. Germline V gene data show CDR1 as MDHEN and CDR2 as SYDVKM.

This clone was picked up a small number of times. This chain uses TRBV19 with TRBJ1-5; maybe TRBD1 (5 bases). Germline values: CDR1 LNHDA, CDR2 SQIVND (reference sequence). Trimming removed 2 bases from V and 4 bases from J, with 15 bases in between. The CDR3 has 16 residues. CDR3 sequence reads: CASSIRQRNFNQPQHF. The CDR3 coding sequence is TGTGCCAGTAGTATAAGACAGCGAAACTTTAATCAGCCCCAGCATTTT.

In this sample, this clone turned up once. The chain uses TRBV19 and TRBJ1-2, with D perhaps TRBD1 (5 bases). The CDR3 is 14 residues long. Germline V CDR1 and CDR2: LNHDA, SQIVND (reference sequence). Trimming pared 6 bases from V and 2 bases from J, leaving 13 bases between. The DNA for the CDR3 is TGTGCCAGTAGGGACGGGGGTGGAAACTATGGCTACACCTTC. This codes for CASRDGGGNYGYTF.

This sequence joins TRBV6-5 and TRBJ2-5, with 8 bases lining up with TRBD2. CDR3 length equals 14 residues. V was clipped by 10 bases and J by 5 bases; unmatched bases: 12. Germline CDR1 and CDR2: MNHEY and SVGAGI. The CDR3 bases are TGTGCCACGGGACTAGTGGCCCTGGAGGAGACCCAGTACTTC. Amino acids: CATGLVALEETQYF.

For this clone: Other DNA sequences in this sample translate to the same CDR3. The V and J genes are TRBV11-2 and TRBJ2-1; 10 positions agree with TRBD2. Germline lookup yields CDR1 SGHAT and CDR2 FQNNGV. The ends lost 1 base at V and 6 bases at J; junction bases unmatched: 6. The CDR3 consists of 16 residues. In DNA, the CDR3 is TGTGCCAGCAGCTTAGGGCTAGCGGGAGAACTCAATGAGCAGTTCTTC. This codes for CASSLGLAGELNEQFF.

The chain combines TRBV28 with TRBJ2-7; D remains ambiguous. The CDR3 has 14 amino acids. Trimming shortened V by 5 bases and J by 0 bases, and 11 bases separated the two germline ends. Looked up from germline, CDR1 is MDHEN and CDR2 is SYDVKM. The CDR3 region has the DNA TGTGCCAGCAGTCCCTCCTTGAGCTCCTACGAGCAGTACTTC. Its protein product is CASSPSLSSYEQYF.

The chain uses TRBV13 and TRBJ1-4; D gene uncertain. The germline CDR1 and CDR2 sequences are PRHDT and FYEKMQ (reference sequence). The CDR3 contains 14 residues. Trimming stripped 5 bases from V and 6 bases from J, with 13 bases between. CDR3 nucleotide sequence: TGTGCCAGCAGCCGGGATCGCGGGGATGAAAAACTGTTTTTT. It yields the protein CASSRDRGDEKLFF.

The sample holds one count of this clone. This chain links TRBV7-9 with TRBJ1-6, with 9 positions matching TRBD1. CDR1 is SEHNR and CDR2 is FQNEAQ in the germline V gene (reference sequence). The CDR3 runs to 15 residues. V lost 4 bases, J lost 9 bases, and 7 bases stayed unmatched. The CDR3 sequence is CASSSGDRDGSPLHF. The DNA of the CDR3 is TGTGCCAGCAGCTCAGGGGACAGGGACGGTTCACCCCTCCACTTT.

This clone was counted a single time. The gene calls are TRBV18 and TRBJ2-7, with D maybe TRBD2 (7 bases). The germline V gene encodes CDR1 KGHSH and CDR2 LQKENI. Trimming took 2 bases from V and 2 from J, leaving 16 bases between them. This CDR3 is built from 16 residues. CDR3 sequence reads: CASSPGMGAGAYEQYF. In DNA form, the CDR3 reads TGTGCCAGCTCACCAGGGATGGGGGCGGGGGCCTACGAGCAGTACTTC.

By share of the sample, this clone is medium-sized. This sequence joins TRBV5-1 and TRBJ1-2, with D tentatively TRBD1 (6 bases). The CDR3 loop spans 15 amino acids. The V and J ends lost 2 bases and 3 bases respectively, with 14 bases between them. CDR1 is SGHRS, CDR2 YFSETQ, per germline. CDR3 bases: TGCGCCAGCAGCTTTGAGTCAGGGGTGGACTATGGCTACACCTTC. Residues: CASSFESGVDYGYTF.

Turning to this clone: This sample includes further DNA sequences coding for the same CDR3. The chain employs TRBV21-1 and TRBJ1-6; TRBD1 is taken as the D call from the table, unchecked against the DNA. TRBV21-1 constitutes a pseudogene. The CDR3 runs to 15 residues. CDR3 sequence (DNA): TGTGCCAGCAGCAGGCAACGGGACAGCAATTCACCCCTCCACTTT. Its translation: CASSRQRDSNSPLHF.

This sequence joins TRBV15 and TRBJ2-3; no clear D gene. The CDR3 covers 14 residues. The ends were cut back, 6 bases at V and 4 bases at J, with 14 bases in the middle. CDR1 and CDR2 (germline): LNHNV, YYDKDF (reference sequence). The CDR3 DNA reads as TGTGCCACCAGGGGCCTGGTTTACGCAGATACGCAGTATTTT. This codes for CATRGLVYADTQYF.

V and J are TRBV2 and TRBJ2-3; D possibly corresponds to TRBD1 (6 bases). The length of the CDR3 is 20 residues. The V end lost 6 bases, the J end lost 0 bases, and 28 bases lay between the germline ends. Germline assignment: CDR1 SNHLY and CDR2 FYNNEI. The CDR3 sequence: CASSGPFIRHRELSTDTQYF. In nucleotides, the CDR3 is TGTGCCAGCAGCGGGCCGTTTATCCGACACAGGGAATTGAGCACAGATACGCAGTATTTT.

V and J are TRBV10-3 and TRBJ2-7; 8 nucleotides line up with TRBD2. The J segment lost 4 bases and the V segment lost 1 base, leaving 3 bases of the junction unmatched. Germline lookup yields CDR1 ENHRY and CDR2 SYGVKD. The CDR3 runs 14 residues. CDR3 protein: CAISELREGYEQYF. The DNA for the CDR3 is TGTGCCATCAGTGAGTTACGGGAGGGGTACGAGCAGTACTTC.

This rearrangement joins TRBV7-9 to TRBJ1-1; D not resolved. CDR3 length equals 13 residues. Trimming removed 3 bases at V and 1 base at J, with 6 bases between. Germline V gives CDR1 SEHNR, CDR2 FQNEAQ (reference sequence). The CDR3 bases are TGTGCCAGCAGCTTCACAAGGAACACTGAAGCTTTCTTT. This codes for CASSFTRNTEAFF.

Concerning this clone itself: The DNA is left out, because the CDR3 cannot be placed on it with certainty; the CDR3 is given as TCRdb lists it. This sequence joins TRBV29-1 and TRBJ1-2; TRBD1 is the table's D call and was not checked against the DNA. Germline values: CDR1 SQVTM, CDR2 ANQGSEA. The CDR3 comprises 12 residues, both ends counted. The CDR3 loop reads CSVVAKGAADTF.

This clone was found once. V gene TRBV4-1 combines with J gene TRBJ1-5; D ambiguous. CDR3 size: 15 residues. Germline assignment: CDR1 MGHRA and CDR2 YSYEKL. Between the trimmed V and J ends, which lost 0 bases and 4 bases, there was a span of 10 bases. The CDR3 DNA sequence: TGCGCCAGCAGCCAAGACCAGGTTATTAATCAGCCCCAGCATTTT. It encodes CASSQDQVINQPQHF.

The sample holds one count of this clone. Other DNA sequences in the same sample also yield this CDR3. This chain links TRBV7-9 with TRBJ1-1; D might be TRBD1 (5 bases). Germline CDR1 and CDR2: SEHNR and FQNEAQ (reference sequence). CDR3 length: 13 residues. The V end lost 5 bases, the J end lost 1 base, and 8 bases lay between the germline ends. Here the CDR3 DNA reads TGTGCCAGCAGCCCAACAGGGAACACTGAAGCTTTCTTT. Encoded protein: CASSPTGNTEAFF.

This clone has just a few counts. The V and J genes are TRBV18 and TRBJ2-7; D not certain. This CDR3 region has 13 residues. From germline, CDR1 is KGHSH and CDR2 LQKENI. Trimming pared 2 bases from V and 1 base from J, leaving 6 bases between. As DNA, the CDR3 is TGTGCCAGCTCACCAGCGCAATCCTACGAGCAGTACTTC. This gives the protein CASSPAQSYEQYF.

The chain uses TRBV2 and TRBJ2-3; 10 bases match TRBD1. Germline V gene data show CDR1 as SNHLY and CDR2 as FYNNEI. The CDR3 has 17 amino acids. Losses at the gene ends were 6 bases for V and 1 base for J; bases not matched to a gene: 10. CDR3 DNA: TGTGCCAGCAGCCGGGACAGGGGCTTTCCTGGCACAGATACGCAGTATTTT. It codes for CASSRDRGFPGTDTQYF.

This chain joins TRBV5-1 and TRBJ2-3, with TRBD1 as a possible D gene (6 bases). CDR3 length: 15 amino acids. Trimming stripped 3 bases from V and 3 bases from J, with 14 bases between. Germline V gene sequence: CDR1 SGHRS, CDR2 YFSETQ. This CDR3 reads CASSSQGLGTDTQYF. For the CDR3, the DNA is TGCGCCAGCAGCTCACAGGGATTGGGGACAGATACGCAGTATTTT.

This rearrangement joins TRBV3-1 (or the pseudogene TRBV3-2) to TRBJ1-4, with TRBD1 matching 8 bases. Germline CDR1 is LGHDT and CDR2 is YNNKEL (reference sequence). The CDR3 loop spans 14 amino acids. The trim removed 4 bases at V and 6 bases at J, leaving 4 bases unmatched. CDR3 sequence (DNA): TGTGCCAGCAGCCCAGGGGGCACGCATGAAAAACTGTTTTTT. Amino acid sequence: CASSPGGTHEKLFF.

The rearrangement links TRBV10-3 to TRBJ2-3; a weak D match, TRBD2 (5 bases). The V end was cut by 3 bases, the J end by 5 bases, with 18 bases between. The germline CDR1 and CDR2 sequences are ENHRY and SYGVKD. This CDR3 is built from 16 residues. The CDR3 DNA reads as TGTGCCATCAGTGAAACTGAGCTGCCTACTAGAGATACGCAGTATTTT. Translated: CAISETELPTRDTQYF.

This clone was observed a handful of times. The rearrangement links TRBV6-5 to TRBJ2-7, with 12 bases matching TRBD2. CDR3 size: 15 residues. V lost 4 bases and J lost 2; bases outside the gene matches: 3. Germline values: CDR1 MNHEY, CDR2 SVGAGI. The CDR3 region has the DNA TGTGCCAGCAGTTTGACTAGCGGGAGTACCTACGAGCAGTACTTC. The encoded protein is CASSLTSGSTYEQYF.

This CDR3 reads CASSQAGQYYNEQFF. CDR3 nucleotide sequence: TGTGCCAGCAGCCAAGCGGGACAATATTACAATGAGCAGTTCTTC. The chain has TRBV4-2 and TRBJ2-1; weak D call: TRBD1 (6 bases). This CDR3 spans 15 amino acids. The germline CDR1 and CDR2 sequences are LGHNA and YNFKEQ. V lost 1 base and J 4 bases, leaving 11 bases between the germline ends.

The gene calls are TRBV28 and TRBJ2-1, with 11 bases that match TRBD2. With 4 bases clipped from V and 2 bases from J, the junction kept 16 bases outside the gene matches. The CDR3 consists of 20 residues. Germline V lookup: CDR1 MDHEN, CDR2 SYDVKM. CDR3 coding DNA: TGTGCCAGCAGTTCCCAACAGGGGAAGCGGACTAGCGGGCCCTACAATGAGCAGTTCTTC. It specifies CASSSQQGKRTSGPYNEQFF.